This TCR beta chain is from a study of blood T cell repertoires in COVID-19. On the study more broadly: The samples span acute and convalescent COVID-19 from the United States, Italy and Spain. Sources were T cells, B-cell-depleted T cells, or PBMCs; the material itself was cDNA or gDNA.

This clone turned up a few times. V dropped 0 bases and J dropped 1; count of bases not matched to a gene: 14. This CDR3 region has 19 residues. In the study's own analysis: Scientists estimated how many nucleated cells there were by amplifying reference gene primers. Here immunoSEQ multiplex PCR was the method, and the copy in TCRdb shows in-frame clones only, minus some. Clone size and V and J calls were adopted from that table, with D and trimming inferred from the DNA. The data contain around 300,000 clones, more than 75% of them singletons. The chain recombines TRBV23-1 with TRBJ1-2, with 7 bases fitting TRBD1. TRBV23-1 is an open reading frame whose function is uncertain. The specimen was peripheral blood. The TCR comes from a woman in her fifties or sixties with active or convalescent COVID-19. The CDR3 protein is CASSQSRARGVWDNYGYTF. CDR3 coding DNA: TGCGCCAGCAGTCAATCGAGGGCCAGGGGGGTATGGGATAACTATGGCTACACCTTC.